What follows describes a single T cell receptor (beta chain). This sample stems from a study of monozygotic twins with inflammatory bowel disease. CDR1 is SGHRS, CDR2 YFSETQ, per germline. This CDR3 region has 19 residues. TCRdb reprocessed the 5' RACE reads and stores each CDR3 protein as one record, lacking DNA. The specimen's table records around 230,000 distinct CDR3 sequences. This chain links TRBV5-1 with TRBJ2-2; the TCRdb D gene call, TRBD1, has no DNA to confirm it. The sample was blood. The receptor's source is a human donor with ulcerative colitis or Crohn's disease, or a healthy co-twin of an affected twin (not recorded which). CDR3 sequence reads: CASSRGDRGLIHATGELFF.